Below, 31 T cell receptor beta chains from the same sample are listed, as sequenced in a study of cytomegalovirus exposure and HLA in healthy donors. The study ran its PCR with 60 Vbeta and 13 Jbeta primers. Produced via immunoSEQ multiplex PCR; TCRdb's table is partial and in-frame only. The sample records more than 70,000 clones, roughly 73% being singletons. The sequenced sample consisted of PBMCs. Receptors were obtained from a boy aged 5-17 years in good health and CMV-seronegative.

The chain has TRBV5-4 and TRBJ1-2, with D tentatively TRBD1 (6 bases). The germline CDR1 and CDR2 sequences are SGHNT and YYREEE (reference sequence). This CDR3 has 14 amino acids. The ends were cut back, 3 bases at V and 0 bases at J, with 9 bases in the middle. Here the CDR3 reads CASSSGTSNYGYTF. CDR3 DNA: TGTGCCAGCAGCTCAGGGACATCTAACTATGGCTACACCTTC.

V usage is TRBV4-1 and J usage is TRBJ2-7, with 10 bases matching TRBD2. Trimming at V came to 3 bases and at J to 7 bases, leaving 6 bases not matched to a gene. Germline-derived CDR1 and CDR2 are MGHRA and YSYEKL. This CDR3 has 14 residues. Here the CDR3 DNA reads TGCGCCAGCAGCCAGGGGCTAGCGGGGGTTGAGCAGTACTTC. Residues: CASSQGLAGVEQYF.

The J gene is TRBJ2-4, the V gene TRBV5-4; D might be TRBD1 (5 bases). Per germline, CDR1 SGHNT and CDR2 YYREEE (reference sequence). This CDR3 is built from 11 residues. Deletions cut 3 bases from V and 12 bases from J, with 10 bases between. CDR3 region: CASSSQGTQYF. In DNA, the CDR3 is TGTGCCAGCAGCTCTCAGGGTACTCAGTACTTC.

The V call is TRBV2, the J call TRBJ2-7; TRBD2 matches at 15 bases. V trimming: 3 bases; J trimming: 5 bases; junction bases outside the gene matches: 8. The CDR3 consists of 17 residues. In germline, CDR1 is SNHLY, CDR2 FYNNEI. CDR3 sequence: CASSDWTSGGAGHEQYF. The CDR3, as DNA: TGTGCCAGCAGTGATTGGACTAGCGGGGGGGCGGGCCACGAGCAGTACTTC. The entire variable domain, with the rest obtained from reference TRBV2 and TRBJ2-7, is as follows: EPEVTQTPSHQVTQMGQEVILRCVPISNHLYFYWYRQILGQKVEFLVSFYNNEISEKSEIFDDQFSVERPDGSNFTLKIRSTKLEDSAMYFCASSDWTSGGAGHEQYFGPGTRLTVT.

This rearrangement joins TRBV30 to TRBJ2-1; the match to TRBD2 covers 7 bases. Per germline, CDR1 GTSNPN and CDR2 SVGIG (reference sequence). The CDR3 is 15 amino acids. The V gene end was trimmed by 0 bases and the J gene end by 7 bases; junction bases not matched to a gene: 9. This chain's CDR3 is CAWSVGGGFWNEQFF. CDR3 DNA: TGTGCCTGGAGTGTTGGGGGGGGGTTTTGGAATGAGCAGTTCTTC.

V is TRBV28 and J is TRBJ1-5; maybe TRBD1 (5 bases). The CDR3 has 13 amino acids. CDR1 is MDHEN, CDR2 SYDVKM, per germline. Trimming left V 10 bases short and J 5 bases short, with 15 bases between. CDR3 region: CATRRRGYQPQHF. CDR3 coding DNA: TGTGCCACCCGACGGCGGGGGTATCAGCCCCAGCATTTT. Variable domain in full (rest from reference TRBV28 and TRBJ1-5): DVKVTQSSRYLVKRTGEKVFLECVQDMDHENMFWYRQDPGLGLRLIYFSYDVKMKEKGDIPEGYSVSREKKERFSLILESASTNQTSMYLCATRRRGYQPQHFGDGTRLSIL.

This clone was seen more than once but under ten times. The genes are TRBV6-1 and TRBJ2-3; D is uncertain. The V end lost 6 bases, the J end lost 4 bases, and 5 bases lay between the germline ends. Germline V gene lookup returns CDR1 MNHNS and CDR2 SASEGT. The CDR3 loop spans 11 amino acids. The CDR3 loop is CASRLADTQYF. DNA for the CDR3: TGTGCCAGCAGACTCGCAGATACGCAGTATTTT.

The chain links TRBV4-3 to TRBJ2-7; the match to TRBD1 covers 7 bases. V lost 1 base and J lost 4; bases outside the gene matches: 13. CDR3 length: 17 residues. CDR1 LGHNA and CDR2 YSLEER come from the germline V gene. The CDR3 DNA reads TGCGCCAGCAGCCAAGGGGGGCGGGCAGGGGGATTGTACGAGCAGTACTTC. Protein: CASSQGGRAGGLYEQYF.

The CDR3: CAWSPGQGRTEAFF. CDR3 DNA sequence: TGTGCCTGGAGTCCCGGACAGGGGCGCACTGAAGCTTTCTTT. The chain couples TRBV30 to TRBJ1-1, with 9 bases aligning to TRBD1. V dropped 2 bases and J dropped 4; count of bases not matched to a gene: 5. CDR3 length: 14 residues. CDR1 and CDR2 from the germline V gene are GTSNPN and SVGIG (reference sequence).

This clone was counted between two and nine times. The V call is TRBV13, the J call TRBJ2-5, with 8 bases aligning to TRBD1. The CDR3 loop spans 12 amino acids. CDR1 PRHDT and CDR2 FYEKMQ come from the germline V gene (reference sequence). The V gene end was trimmed by 4 bases and the J gene end by 12 bases; junction bases not matched to a gene: 7. This chain's CDR3 is CASSSEDRDKYF. In nucleotides, the CDR3 is TGTGCCAGCAGCTCAGAGGACAGGGACAAGTACTTC.

For the CDR3, the DNA is TGCGCCAGCAGCCAAGTTAAGAACACTGAAGCTTTCTTT. It is translated as CASSQVKNTEAFF. V gene TRBV4-1 combines with J gene TRBJ1-1; D call uncertain. The germline V gene has CDR1 MGHRA and CDR2 YSYEKL. This CDR3 contains 13 residues. V lost 1 base and J lost 1, with 4 bases in between.

The J gene is TRBJ2-7, the V gene TRBV5-4; a weak D match, TRBD1 (8 bases). Germline CDR1 reads SGHNT; CDR2 reads YYREEE (reference sequence). This CDR3 is built from 14 residues. Trimming cost V 4 bases and J 6 bases, with 17 bases left between them. CDR3 coding DNA: TGTGCCAGCAGCACGGGGGGACAGGAGAGCGAGCAGTACTTC. Protein product: CASSTGGQESEQYF.

The rearrangement links TRBV14 to TRBJ1-2, with D perhaps matching TRBD1 (5 bases). CDR3 length equals 14 residues. Germline-derived CDR1 and CDR2 are SGHDN and FVKESK. The germline V and J ends were trimmed by 0 bases and 4 bases, with 9 bases remaining between them. CDR3 nucleotides: TGTGCCAGCAGCCAAGACAGGGACTTCTATGGCTACACCTTC. Its translation: CASSQDRDFYGYTF.

The V gene is TRBV7-9, the J gene TRBJ2-1, with 8 positions matching TRBD2. The V segment lost 5 bases and the J segment 5 bases; nucleotides outside the gene matches: 5. This CDR3 has 14 residues. CDR1 is SEHNR and CDR2 is FQNEAQ in the germline V gene (reference sequence). CDR3 sequence reads: CASSPGLADNEQFF. For the CDR3, the DNA is TGTGCCAGCAGCCCCGGACTAGCTGACAATGAGCAGTTCTTC. Combining the CDR3 with reference TRBV7-9 and TRBJ2-1 gives the whole variable domain DTGVSQNPRHKITKRGQNVTFRCDPISEHNRLYWYRQTLGQGPEFLTYFQNEAQLEKSRLLSDRFSAERPKGSFSTLEIQRTEQGDSAMYLCASSPGLADNEQFFGPGTRLTVL.

The rearrangement links TRBV6-4 to TRBJ2-1; 10 positions match TRBD2. The CDR3 sequence is 16 residues long. The V segment lost 0 bases and the J segment 5 bases; nucleotides outside the gene matches: 4. Germline V gene lookup returns CDR1 MRHNA and CDR2 SNTAGT. The CDR3, as DNA: TGTGCCAGCAGTGACTCGATAGCGGGGGGTCACAATGAGCAGTTCTTC. Its protein product is CASSDSIAGGHNEQFF.

The chain uses TRBV4-1 and TRBJ2-5, with 9 positions matching TRBD1. Germline trimming cut 4 bases from V and 5 bases from J; bases unmatched to any gene: 5. Looked up from germline, CDR1 is MGHRA and CDR2 is YSYEKL. The CDR3 loop spans 14 amino acids. CDR3 loop: CASSLQGARETQYF. CDR3 DNA: TGCGCCAGCAGCCTACAGGGGGCGCGTGAGACCCAGTACTTC.

This clone was seen a handful of times. The J gene is TRBJ2-3, the V gene TRBV10-3; TRBD1 matches at 10 bases. J was trimmed by 3 bases and V by 5 bases; bases with no gene match: 8. The CDR3 totals 16 residues. The germline V gene encodes CDR1 ENHRY and CDR2 SYGVKD. The CDR3 sequence: CAISTGTGVGTDTQYF. The CDR3 DNA follows: TGTGCCATCAGTACCGGGACAGGGGTGGGGACAGATACGCAGTATTTT.

This chain joins TRBV29-1 and TRBJ1-1; D is undetermined. There are 13 residues in the CDR3. Germline assignment: CDR1 SQVTM and CDR2 ANQGSEA. V lost 1 base to trimming and J lost 0 bases, with 6 bases between them. The CDR3 nucleotides read TGCAGCGTTGAAGTTAGTATGAACACTGAAGCTTTCTTT. It encodes CSVEVSMNTEAFF. Variable domain in full (rest from reference TRBV29-1 and TRBJ1-1): SAVISQKPSRDICQRGTSLTIQCQVDSQVTMMFWYRQQPGQSLTLIATANQGSEATYESGFVIDKFPISRPNLTFSTLTVSNMSPEDSSIYLCSVEVSMNTEAFFGQGTRLTVV.

The genes are TRBV30 and TRBJ2-3; 12 bases are a match to TRBD2. Trimming at V came to 2 bases and at J to 3 bases, leaving 18 bases not matched to a gene. This CDR3 comprises 20 residues. The germline CDR1 and CDR2 sequences are GTSNPN and SVGIG (reference sequence). This CDR3 reads CAWSRAGLAGSRGSTDTQYF. DNA for the CDR3: TGTGCCTGGAGTCGGGCAGGACTAGCGGGGTCTCGGGGTTCAACAGATACGCAGTATTTT.

This chain uses TRBV7-9 with TRBJ2-1, with D uncertain. The V end was cut by 0 bases, the J end by 5 bases, with 14 bases between. This CDR3 contains 16 residues. Germline loops: CDR1 SEHNR, CDR2 FQNEAQ (reference sequence). CDR3 coding DNA: TGTGCCAGCAGCTTAGCGCATGGCAGTATCAACAATGAGCAGTTCTTC. Translating gives CASSLAHGSINNEQFF.

The chain has TRBV29-1 and TRBJ2-1, with TRBD2 matching 11 bases. The CDR3 runs 15 residues. Trimming removed 7 bases from V and 1 base from J; junction bases left unmatched: 6. Germline CDR1 reads SQVTM; CDR2 reads ANQGSEA. The CDR3 here is CSGSGGAASYNEQFF. As DNA, the CDR3 is TGCAGCGGTAGCGGGGGGGCTGCGTCCTACAATGAGCAGTTCTTC.

V gene TRBV4-2 combines with J gene TRBJ1-5, with D possibly matching TRBD1 (5 bases). Germline CDR1 LGHNA, CDR2 YNFKEQ. V gave up 3 bases and J gave up 7 bases, with 28 bases separating them. This CDR3 is 19 amino acids long. CDR3 protein: CASSQEGQALAYGEQPQHF. DNA for the CDR3: TGTGCCAGCAGCCAGGAGGGGCAGGCCCTAGCCTACGGGGAACAGCCCCAGCATTTT.

The chain is built from TRBV2 and TRBJ1-1; D ambiguous. Germline loops: CDR1 SNHLY, CDR2 FYNNEI. The V end was cut by 8 bases, the J end by 9 bases, with 13 bases between. The CDR3 extends over 11 amino acids. As DNA, the CDR3 is TGTGCCAGCTTGGAGATCGTGCAAGCTTTCTTT. Amino acid sequence: CASLEIVQAFF.

The gene calls are TRBV28 and TRBJ1-2; 8 positions agree with TRBD1. The CDR3 extends over 13 amino acids. Trimming cost V 10 bases and J 8 bases; bases outside gene matches: 12. Looked up from germline, CDR1 is MDHEN and CDR2 is SYDVKM. CDR3 amino acids: CATNRDRGGGYTF. Written as DNA, the CDR3 is TGTGCCACCAACCGCGACAGGGGCGGCGGCTACACCTTC.

The rearrangement links TRBV21-1 to TRBJ1-5; TRBD1 is the table's D call, not checked against the DNA. TRBV21-1 is listed as a pseudogene. The CDR3 runs 14 residues. CDR3 protein: CASSCDRANQPQHF. DNA of the CDR3: TGTGCCAGCAGCTGCGACAGGGCGAATCAGCCCCAGCATTTT.

The V and J genes are TRBV19 and TRBJ1-2; 9 bases are shared with TRBD1. V shed 5 bases, J shed 6 bases, and the junction held 10 bases outside the gene matches. Per the germline V gene, CDR1 is LNHDA and CDR2 is SQIVND (reference sequence). The CDR3 length is 15 residues. The CDR3 loop is CASSSYRQGEDGYTF. In DNA form, the CDR3 reads TGTGCCAGTAGTTCATATCGACAGGGGGAAGATGGCTACACCTTC.

V is TRBV5-1 and J is TRBJ1-2; 9 bases are a match to TRBD1. The germline gives CDR1 SGHRS, CDR2 YFSETQ. The CDR3 covers 15 residues. The V and J ends lost 1 base and 7 bases, in that order; junction bases with no gene match: 8. CDR3 sequence: CASSLNSGQGSGYTF. CDR3 nucleotide sequence: TGCGCCAGCAGCTTGAATTCGGGACAGGGCTCTGGCTACACCTTC.

The V call is TRBV7-8, the J call TRBJ1-1, with 10 bases lining up with TRBD1. This CDR3 has 16 amino acids. CDR1 and CDR2 from the germline V gene are SGHVS and FQNEAQ. Trimming cost V 5 bases and J 9 bases; bases outside gene matches: 15. The CDR3 DNA is TGTGCCAGCAGCCCACAGAGCCCGCGACAGGGGGCGAAAGCTTTCTTT. Amino acid sequence: CASSPQSPRQGAKAFF.

The V and J genes are TRBV27 and TRBJ2-3; 14 nucleotides match TRBD2. The CDR3 is made up of 20 amino acids. V shed 1 base and J 8 bases; nucleotides not matched to a gene: 17. Germline CDR1 MNHEY, CDR2 SMNVEV (reference sequence). In DNA, the CDR3 is TGTGCCAGCAGTTTATTCGGACTAGCGGGGGGCCTGGGGGACTCAGCTACGCAGTATTTT. Its protein is CASSLFGLAGGLGDSATQYF.

The chain links TRBV28 to TRBJ2-3; 7 positions agree with TRBD2. The CDR3 covers 15 residues. V lost 2 bases and J lost 4; bases outside the gene matches: 6. The germline CDR1 and CDR2 sequences are MDHEN and SYDVKM. CDR3 sequence (DNA): TGTGCCAGCAGTTTACCGGGACTATCGGCAGATACGCAGTATTTT. Protein sequence: CASSLPGLSADTQYF.

The V and J genes are TRBV27 and TRBJ2-7, with TRBD2 identical over 8 bases. V shed 4 bases and J 5 bases; nucleotides not matched to a gene: 7. The germline gives CDR1 MNHEY, CDR2 SMNVEV (reference sequence). The CDR3 loop spans 14 amino acids. The DNA for the CDR3 is TGTGCCAGCAGTTCCACGGGACTAGAAGACGAGCAGTACTTC. Translated: CASSSTGLEDEQYF.